This TCR beta chain was sequenced for a study of T cell responses to AZD1222 COVID-19 vaccine. The assay was immunoSEQ multiplex PCR, and TCRdb's table has in-frame clones only and misses some. The sample holds under 95,000 clones, almost 90% seen once. General study results and limits: Variant regions that are unmutated are reportedly the target of nearly half of spike-specific TCRs. Clonal diversity may have been underestimated in mostly white British donors. It was only after the peak T cell response that any repertoires were sampled.

This clone occurred a few times. The antigen is undetermined. This CDR3 is 14 amino acids long. The V gene lost 3 bases and the J gene lost 8 bases, with 14 bases spanning the gap. Germline CDR1 MNHEY, CDR2 SVGEGT. This material consisted of peripheral blood, taken 28 days after the second AZD1222 dose. The V call is TRBV6-2 or TRBV6-3, the J call TRBJ2-1; tentatively, D is TRBD1 (5 bases). This receptor was identified in an adult who received the AZD1222 COVID-19 vaccine. CDR3: CASSYGAGSDEQFF. The CDR3 DNA reads as TGTGCCAGCAGTTATGGGGCAGGCTCGGATGAGCAGTTCTTC.